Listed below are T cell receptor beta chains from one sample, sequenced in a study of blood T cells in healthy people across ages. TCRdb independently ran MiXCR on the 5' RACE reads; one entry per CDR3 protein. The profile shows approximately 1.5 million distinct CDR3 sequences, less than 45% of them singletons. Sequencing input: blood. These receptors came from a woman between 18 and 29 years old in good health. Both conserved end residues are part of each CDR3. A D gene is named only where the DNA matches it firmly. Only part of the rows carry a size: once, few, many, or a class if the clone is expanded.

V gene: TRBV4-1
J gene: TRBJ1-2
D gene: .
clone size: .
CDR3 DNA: TGCGCCAGCAGCCATCGTACTACGGGGGCCTATGGCTACACCTTC
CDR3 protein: CASSHRTTGAYGYTF

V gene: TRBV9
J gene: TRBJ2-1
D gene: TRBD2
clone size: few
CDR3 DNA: TGTGCCAGCAGCCCCCTTAGCGGGAACTACAATGAGCAGTTCTTC
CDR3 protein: CASSPLSGNYNEQFF

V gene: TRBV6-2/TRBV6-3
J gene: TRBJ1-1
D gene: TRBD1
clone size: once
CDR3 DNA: TGTGCCAGCAGCCCGTGGACAGGCCTGGTGAACACTGAAGCTTTCTTT
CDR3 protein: CASSPWTGLVNTEAFF

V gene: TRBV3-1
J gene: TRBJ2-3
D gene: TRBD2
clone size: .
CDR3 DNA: TGTGCCAGCAGCCACCAAGCGGGGGGGTCAGATACGCAGTATTTT
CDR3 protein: CASSHQAGGSDTQYF

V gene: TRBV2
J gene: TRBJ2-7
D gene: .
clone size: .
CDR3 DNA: TGTGCCAGCCGAGGATCTGTCGGGTTAACCTATGACGAGCAGTACTTC
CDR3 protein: CASRGSVGLTYDEQYF

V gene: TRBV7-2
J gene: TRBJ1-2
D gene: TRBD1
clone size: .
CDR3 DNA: TGTGCCAGCAGCCCAGACAGGGAGGATGGCTACACCTTC
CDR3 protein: CASSPDREDGYTF

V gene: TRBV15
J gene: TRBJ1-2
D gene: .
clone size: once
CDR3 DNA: TGTGCCACCAGCAGCACACAGGAGGTCGGCTATGGCTACACCTTC
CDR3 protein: CATSSTQEVGYGYTF

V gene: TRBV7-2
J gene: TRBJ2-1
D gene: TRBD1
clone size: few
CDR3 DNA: TGTGCCAGCAGCCCCGACAGGGGGATCATCAATGAGCAGTTCTTC
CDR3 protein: CASSPDRGIINEQFF

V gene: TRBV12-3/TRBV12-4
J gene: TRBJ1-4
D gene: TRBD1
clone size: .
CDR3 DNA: TGTGCCAGCAGGCCGGGGACAGGGACAGAAAAACTGTTTTTT
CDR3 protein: CASRPGTGTEKLFF

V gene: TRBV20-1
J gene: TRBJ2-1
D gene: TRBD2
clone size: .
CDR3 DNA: TGCAGTGCTGGAAGGCCAGCGGGAGATGAGCAGTTCTTC
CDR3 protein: CSAGRPAGDEQFF

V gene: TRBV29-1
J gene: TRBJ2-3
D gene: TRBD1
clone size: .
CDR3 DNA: TGCAGCGCCGATGGGCAGACAGGGACCACCACAGATACGCAGTATTTT
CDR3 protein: CSADGQTGTTTDTQYF

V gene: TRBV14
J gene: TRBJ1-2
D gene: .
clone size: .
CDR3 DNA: TGTGCCAGCAGCCAAACCGGGCCGCCTAACTATGGCTACACCTTC
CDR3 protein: CASSQTGPPNYGYTF

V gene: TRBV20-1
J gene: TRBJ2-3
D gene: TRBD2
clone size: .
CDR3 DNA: TGCAGCGATGGGGGGGAGGGCCTTGCGACAGATACGCAGTATTTT
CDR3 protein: CSDGGEGLATDTQYF

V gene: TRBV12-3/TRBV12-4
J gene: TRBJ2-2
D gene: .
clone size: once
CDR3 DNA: TGTGCCAGCAGCACCGAATGGAGCACCGGGGAGCTGTTTTTT
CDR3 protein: CASSTEWSTGELFF

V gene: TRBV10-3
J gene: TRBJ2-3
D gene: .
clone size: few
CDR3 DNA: TGTGCCATCAGAAAGGGACTTAGAGGGATCACAGATACGCAGTATTTT
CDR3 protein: CAIRKGLRGITDTQYF

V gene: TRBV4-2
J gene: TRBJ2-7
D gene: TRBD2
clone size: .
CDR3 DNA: TGTGCCAGCAGCCAAGATCAGGCGGGAGCGTACGAGCAGTACTTC
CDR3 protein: CASSQDQAGAYEQYF

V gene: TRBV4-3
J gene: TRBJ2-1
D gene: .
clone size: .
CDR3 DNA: TGCGCCAGCAGCCAAGATGTTTCGGCTAGTGGTTTGGGTGAGCAGTTCTTC
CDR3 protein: CASSQDVSASGLGEQFF

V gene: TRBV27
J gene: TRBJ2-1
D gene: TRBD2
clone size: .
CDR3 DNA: TGTGCCAGCAGTTTCAGCGGGAGAATGTACAATGAGCAGTTCTTC
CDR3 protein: CASSFSGRMYNEQFF

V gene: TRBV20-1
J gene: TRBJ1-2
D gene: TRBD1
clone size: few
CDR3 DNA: TGCAGTGCTAGATACCAAGGACAGGGCTATGGCTACACCTTC
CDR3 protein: CSARYQGQGYGYTF

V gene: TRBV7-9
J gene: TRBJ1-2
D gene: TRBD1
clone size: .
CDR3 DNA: TGTGCCAGCAGCTATAGACGCGGGACAGACTATGGCTACACCTTC
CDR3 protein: CASSYRRGTDYGYTF

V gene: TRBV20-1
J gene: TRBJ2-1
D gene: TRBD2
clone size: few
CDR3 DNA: TGCAGTGCCACCCGTCTAGCGGGCAGAAGGAATGAGCAGTTCTTC
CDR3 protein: CSATRLAGRRNEQFF

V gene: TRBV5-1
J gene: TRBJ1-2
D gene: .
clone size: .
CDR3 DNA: TGCGCCAGCAGCCTTACCCCAGGGGCTAACTATGGCTACACCTTC
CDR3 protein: CASSLTPGANYGYTF

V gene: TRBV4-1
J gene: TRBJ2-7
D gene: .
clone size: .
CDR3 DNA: TGCGCCAGCAGCCAAGAACAGAGCTCCTACGAGCAGTACTTC
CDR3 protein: CASSQEQSSYEQYF

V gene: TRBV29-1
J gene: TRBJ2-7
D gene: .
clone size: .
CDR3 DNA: TGCAGCGTTAAGACAGACAGCTACGAGCAGTACTTC
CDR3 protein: CSVKTDSYEQYF

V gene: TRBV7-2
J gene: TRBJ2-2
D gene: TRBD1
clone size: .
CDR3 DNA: TGTGCCAGCAGCATTAGGACAGGGAACACCGGGGAGCTGTTTTTT
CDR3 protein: CASSIRTGNTGELFF

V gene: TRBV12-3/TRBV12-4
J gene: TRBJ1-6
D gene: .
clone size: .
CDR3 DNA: TGTGCCAGCAGTTGGGGGGACAACAATTCACCCCTCCACTTT
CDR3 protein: CASSWGDNNSPLHF

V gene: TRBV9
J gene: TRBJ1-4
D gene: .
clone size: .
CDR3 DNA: TGTGCCAGCAGCGTAGGCCTCCACAGGGCTACTAATGAAAAACTGTTTTTT
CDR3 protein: CASSVGLHRATNEKLFF

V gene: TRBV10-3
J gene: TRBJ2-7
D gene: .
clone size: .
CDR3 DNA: TGTGCCATCAGTGACGGGCAGGGCGGCAATGAGCAGTACTTC
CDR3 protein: CAISDGQGGNEQYF

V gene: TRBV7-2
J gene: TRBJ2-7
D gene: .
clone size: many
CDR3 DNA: TGTGCCAGCAGCTTAAGTGGGTCTTTAAACAATGAGCAGTACTTC
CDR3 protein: CASSLSGSLNNEQYF

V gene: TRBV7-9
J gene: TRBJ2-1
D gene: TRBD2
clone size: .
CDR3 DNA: TGTGCCAGCAGCTTTGCGGGAGGGGCCTACAATGAGCAGTTCTTC
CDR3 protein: CASSFAGGAYNEQFF

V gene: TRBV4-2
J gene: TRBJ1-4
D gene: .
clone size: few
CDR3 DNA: TGTGCCAGCAGCCAAGCTCGCCACCTTCGGCTCGAAAAACTGTTTTTT
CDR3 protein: CASSQARHLRLEKLFF

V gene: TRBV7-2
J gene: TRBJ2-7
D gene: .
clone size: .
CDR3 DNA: TGTGCCAGCAGCGTAGACGTCGAAGCCTACGAGCAGTACTTC
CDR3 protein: CASSVDVEAYEQYF

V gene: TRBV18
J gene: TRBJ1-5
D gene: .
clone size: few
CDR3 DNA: TGTGCCAGCTCACCACGGGCCAGGGGCGTTGATCAGCCCCAGCATTTT
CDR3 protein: CASSPRARGVDQPQHF

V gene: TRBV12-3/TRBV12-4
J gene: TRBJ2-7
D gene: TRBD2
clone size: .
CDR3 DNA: TGTGCCAGCAGTTGGGAGGGATCAATCGCTACCTACGAGCAGTACTTC
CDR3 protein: CASSWEGSIATYEQYF

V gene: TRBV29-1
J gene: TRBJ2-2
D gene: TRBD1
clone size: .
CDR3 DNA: TGCAGCGCCAAGACAGGGAGAGACACCGGGGAGCTGTTTTTT
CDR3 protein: CSAKTGRDTGELFF

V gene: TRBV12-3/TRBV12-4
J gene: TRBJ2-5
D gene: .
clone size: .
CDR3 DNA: TGTGCCAGAAGTAATCAAGAGACCCAGTACTTC
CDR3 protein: CARSNQETQYF

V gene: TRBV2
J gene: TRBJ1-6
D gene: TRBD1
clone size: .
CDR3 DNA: TGTGCCAGCAGGGGACAGGTTGGGATTTCACCCCTCCACTTT
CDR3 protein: CASRGQVGISPLHF

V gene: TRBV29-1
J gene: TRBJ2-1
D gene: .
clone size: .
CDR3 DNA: TGCAGCGTTGAACCCGGCCCGGGCGGCTCCTACAATGAGCAGTTCTTC
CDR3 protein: CSVEPGPGGSYNEQFF

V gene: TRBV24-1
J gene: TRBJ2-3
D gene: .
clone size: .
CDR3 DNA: TGTGCCACCAGTGACCCACGAGGGTCAGAGACGCAGTATTTT
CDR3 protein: CATSDPRGSETQYF

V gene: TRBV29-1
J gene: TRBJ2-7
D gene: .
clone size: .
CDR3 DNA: TGCAGCGTTGATCATGGGGGAGGCCACGAGCAGTACTTC
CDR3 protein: CSVDHGGGHEQYF